Here is one TCR beta chain with its context. The target antigen is unknown. This table comes from immunoSEQ multiplex PCR, and its TCRdb copy is limited to in-frame clones, with some not included. The data hold 100,000 to 120,000 clones, with about four fifths observed a single time. Trimming removed 5 bases from V and 6 bases from J, with 17 bases in between. The CDR3 contains 15 residues. Germline CDR1 MNHEY, CDR2 SMNVEV (reference sequence). The data derive from a study of T cell responses to AZD1222 COVID-19 vaccine. Study results and limitations: Baseline seropositivity occurred in only a handful of AZD1222 recipients. Females made up more of the donors, who were largely white British, and clonal diversity may have come out too low. Vaccine-associated CD4 TCRs ranged over spike, dominating at 160-218 and 743-854.

The sample consisted of peripheral blood, taken on day 0 of AZD1222 vaccination. This receptor was identified in an adult in good health. The V and J genes are TRBV27 and TRBJ1-5, with D possibly matching TRBD1 (5 bases). This chain's CDR3 is CASSPQQGRGQPQHF. In DNA form, the CDR3 reads TGTGCCAGCAGTCCTCAGCAGGGTCGGGGTCAGCCCCAGCATTTT.